This T cell receptor (beta chain) was identified in a study of Graves' ophthalmopathy and Graves' hyperthyroidism. Remarks on this clonotype: The antigen remains undetermined.

In this cohort, patients with other autoimmune diseases, uncontrolled infections, pregnancy or lactation were excluded. The PBMCs originated from around 10 ml of fresh peripheral blood. General study results and limits: Appearing in blood as well were most expanded thyroid clonotypes above 0.001 frequency.

Using RNA transcripts, the TCR beta CDR3 regions were amplified. Scientists carried out first-round RT-PCR using HTBI primers and then a second-round multiplex PCR. A single record per CDR3 protein comes from TCRdb applying MiXCR to the multiplex PCR reads. Counted here are 650,000 to 800,000 distinct CDR3 sequences, over 40% occurring once; the ten biggest clones make up 3.3%. Sequencing was performed on peripheral blood. This TCR came from an adult man with Graves' ophthalmopathy.

CDR3 amino acids: CASSETWADTQYF. The CDR3 DNA follows: TGTGCCAGCAGTGAAACCTGGGCAGATACGCAGTATTTT. The V gene is TRBV2, the J gene TRBJ2-3; D ambiguous. Germline loops: CDR1 SNHLY, CDR2 FYNNEI. CDR3 length equals 13 residues. Trimming took off 2 bases at V and 4 bases at J, with 7 bases between the two ends.